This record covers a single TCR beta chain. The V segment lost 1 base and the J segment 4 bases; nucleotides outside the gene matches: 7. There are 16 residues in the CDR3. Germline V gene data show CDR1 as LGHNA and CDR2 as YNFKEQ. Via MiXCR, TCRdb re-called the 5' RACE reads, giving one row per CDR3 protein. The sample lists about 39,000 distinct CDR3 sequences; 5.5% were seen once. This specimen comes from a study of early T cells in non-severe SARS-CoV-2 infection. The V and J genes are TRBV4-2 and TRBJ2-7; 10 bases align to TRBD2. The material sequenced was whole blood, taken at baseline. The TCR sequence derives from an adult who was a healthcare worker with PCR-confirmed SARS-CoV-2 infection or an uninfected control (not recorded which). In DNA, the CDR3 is TGTGCCAGCAGCCAAGGGGCTAGCGGGGGAGGTTACGAGCAGTACTTC. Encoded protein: CASSQGASGGGYEQYF.